This T cell receptor beta chain was obtained from a study of T cells in Graves' hyperthyroidism and ophthalmopathy. TCR beta CDR3 sequences were amplified from RNA transcripts. HTBI primers drove first-round RT-PCR of the TCR CDR3. From the multiplex PCR reads, TCRdb called clonotypes with MiXCR, one entry per CDR3 protein. This sample has about 720,000 distinct CDR3 sequences, with roughly 20% found just once. Notes on the study in general: From stable hyperthyroidism, ophthalmopathy was set apart by a 13 V-J model. Progression to ophthalmopathy was predicted a median of 6.5 months early.

The CDR3 has 16 residues. Germline V gene data show CDR1 as ENHRY and CDR2 as SYGVKD. Unmatched junction bases numbered 2, after V lost 0 bases and J lost 2 bases. This clonotype was seen repeatedly, ten times or more. No antigen is known for it. This sequence joins TRBV10-3 and TRBJ2-1; 9 nucleotides match TRBD1. The sequenced material came from blood. The clonotype was recovered from a woman between 45 and 65 years old with Graves' hyperthyroidism that later progressed to Graves' ophthalmopathy. The CDR3 DNA reads TGTGCCATCAGTGAGTCGGGACAGGGAACCTACAATGAGCAGTTCTTC. This encodes CAISESGQGTYNEQFF.